The present T cell receptor (beta chain) was sequenced within a study of blood T cell repertoires in COVID-19. Study-wide background: Sites across the United States, Italy and Spain contributed samples from acute and convalescent COVID-19. PBMCs, B-cell-depleted T cells, or T cells were the source of the cDNA or gDNA that made up the material.

Study processing details: By means of reference gene primer amplification, nucleated cell counts were estimated. Assay used: immunoSEQ multiplex PCR; TCRdb lists only in-frame clones, some missing. V, J and clone size are those of that table, while D and trimming were read from the DNA. The sample has about 88,000 clones, around 67% seen once. Germline V lookup: CDR1 LNHDA, CDR2 SQIVND (reference sequence). The CDR3 is made up of 15 amino acids. V lost 4 bases to trimming and J lost 1 base; unmatched junction nucleotides: 4. Sequenced: peripheral blood. The V gene is TRBV19, the J gene TRBJ1-5, with 7 bases fitting TRBD1. The origin of this receptor is a woman in her fifties or sixties in a cohort sampled during active or convalescent COVID-19. CDR3 DNA sequence: TGTGCCAGTAGTACCGACAGGGAGAGCAATCAGCCCCAGCATTTT. Translated: CASSTDRESNQPQHF.